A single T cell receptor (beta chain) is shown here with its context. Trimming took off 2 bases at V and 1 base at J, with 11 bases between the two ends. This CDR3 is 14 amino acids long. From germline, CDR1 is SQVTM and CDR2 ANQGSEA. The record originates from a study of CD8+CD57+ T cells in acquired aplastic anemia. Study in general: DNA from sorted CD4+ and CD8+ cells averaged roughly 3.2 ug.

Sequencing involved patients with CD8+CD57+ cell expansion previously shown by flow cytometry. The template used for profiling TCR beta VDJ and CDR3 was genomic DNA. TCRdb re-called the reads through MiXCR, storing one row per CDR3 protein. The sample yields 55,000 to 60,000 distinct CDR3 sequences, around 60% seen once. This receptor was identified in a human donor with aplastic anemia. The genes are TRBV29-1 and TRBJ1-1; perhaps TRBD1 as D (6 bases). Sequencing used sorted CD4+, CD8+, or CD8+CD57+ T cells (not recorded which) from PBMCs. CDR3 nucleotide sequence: TGCAGCGTTGAATTGTGGGGACAGAACACTGAAGCTTTCTTT. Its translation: CSVELWGQNTEAFF.